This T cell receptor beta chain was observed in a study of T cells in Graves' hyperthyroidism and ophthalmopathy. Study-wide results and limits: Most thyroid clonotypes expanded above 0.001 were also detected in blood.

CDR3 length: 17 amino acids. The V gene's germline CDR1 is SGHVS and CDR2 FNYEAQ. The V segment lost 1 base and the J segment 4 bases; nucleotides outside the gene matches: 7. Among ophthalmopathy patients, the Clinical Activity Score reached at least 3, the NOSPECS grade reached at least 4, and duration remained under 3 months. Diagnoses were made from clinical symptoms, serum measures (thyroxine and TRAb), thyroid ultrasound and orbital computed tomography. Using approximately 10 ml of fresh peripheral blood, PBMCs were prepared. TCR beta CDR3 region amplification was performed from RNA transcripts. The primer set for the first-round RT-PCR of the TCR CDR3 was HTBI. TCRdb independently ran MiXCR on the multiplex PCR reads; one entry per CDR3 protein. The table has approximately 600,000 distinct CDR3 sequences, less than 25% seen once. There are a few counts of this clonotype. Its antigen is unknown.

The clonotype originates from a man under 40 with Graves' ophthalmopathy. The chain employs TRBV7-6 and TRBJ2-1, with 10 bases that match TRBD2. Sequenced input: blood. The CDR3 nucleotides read TGTGCCAGCAGCTTAGGCGTAGCGGGAGGTTTGTACAATGAGCAGTTCTTC. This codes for CASSLGVAGGLYNEQFF.